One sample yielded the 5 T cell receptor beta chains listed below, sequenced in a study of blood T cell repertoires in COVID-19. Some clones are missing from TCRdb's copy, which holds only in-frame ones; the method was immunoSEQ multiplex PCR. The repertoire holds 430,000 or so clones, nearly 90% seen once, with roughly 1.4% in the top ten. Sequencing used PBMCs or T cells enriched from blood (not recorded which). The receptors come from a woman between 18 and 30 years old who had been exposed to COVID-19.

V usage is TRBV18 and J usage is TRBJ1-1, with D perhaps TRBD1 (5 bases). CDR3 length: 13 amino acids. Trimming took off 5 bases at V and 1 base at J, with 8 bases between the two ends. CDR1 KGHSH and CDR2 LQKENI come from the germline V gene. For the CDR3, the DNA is TGTGCCAGCTCAACTGACAGGAACACTGAAGCTTTCTTT. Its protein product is CASSTDRNTEAFF.

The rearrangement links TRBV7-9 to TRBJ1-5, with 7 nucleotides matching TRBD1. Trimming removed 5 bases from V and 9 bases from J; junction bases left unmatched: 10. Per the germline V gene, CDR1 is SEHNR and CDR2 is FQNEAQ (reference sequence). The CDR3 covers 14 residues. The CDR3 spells CASSPQGDQGPQHF. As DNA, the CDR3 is TGTGCCAGCAGCCCCCAGGGGGACCAGGGGCCCCAGCATTTT.

In DNA form, the CDR3 reads TGCGCCAGCAGCCAAGACAGGGGGCGCCCAGATACGCAGTATTTT. Amino acid sequence: CASSQDRGRPDTQYF. The V and J genes are TRBV4-3 and TRBJ2-3; TRBD1 aligns across 8 bases. The CDR3 runs 15 residues. V shed 0 bases and J 4 bases; nucleotides not matched to a gene: 3. From germline, CDR1 is LGHNA and CDR2 YSLEER.

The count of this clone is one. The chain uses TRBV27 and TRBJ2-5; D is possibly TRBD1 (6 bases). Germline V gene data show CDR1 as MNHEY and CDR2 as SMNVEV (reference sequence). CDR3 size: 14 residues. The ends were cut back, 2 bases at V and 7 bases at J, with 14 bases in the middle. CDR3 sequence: CASSLQGIYATQYF. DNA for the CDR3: TGTGCCAGCAGTTTACAGGGGATATACGCGACCCAGTACTTC.

The CDR3 bases are TGTGCCAGCACTGGAGGACGGGAAGGATATTACAATGAGCAGTTCTTC. This encodes CASTGGREGYYNEQFF. The chain recombines TRBV28 with TRBJ2-1; D is possibly TRBD2 (5 bases). The CDR3 is made up of 16 amino acids. Germline V gene lookup returns CDR1 MDHEN and CDR2 SYDVKM. V lost 7 bases, J lost 4 bases, and 20 bases lay in between. The whole variable domain, filled in from reference TRBV28 and TRBJ2-1, reads DVKVTQSSRYLVKRTGEKVFLECVQDMDHENMFWYRQDPGLGLRLIYFSYDVKMKEKGDIPEGYSVSREKKERFSLILESASTNQTSMYLCASTGGREGYYNEQFFGPGTRLTVL.